One sample yielded the 25 T cell receptor beta chains listed below, sequenced in a study of T cells in Graves' hyperthyroidism and ophthalmopathy. The investigators amplified TCR beta CDR3 regions from RNA transcripts. Researchers ran a first-round RT-PCR on the TCR CDR3 using the HTBI primer set. TCRdb fed the multiplex PCR reads into MiXCR, producing one record per CDR3 protein. The data show over 200,000 distinct CDR3 sequences, with approximately 14% seen just once and more than 10% held by the top ten. The sample comprised blood. All receptors derive from a woman in her 40s with Graves' hyperthyroidism that later progressed to Graves' ophthalmopathy.

This clonotype was detected many times. The rearrangement uses TRBV15 and TRBJ2-7, with D tentatively TRBD1 or TRBD2 (5 bases each). The V end lost 1 base, the J end lost 0 bases, and 19 bases lay between the germline ends. CDR3 length: 18 amino acids. Per the germline V gene, CDR1 is LNHNV and CDR2 is YYDKDF (reference sequence). The CDR3 protein is CATSRALSLGTASYEQYF. CDR3 nucleotide sequence: TGTGCCACCAGCAGAGCCCTCAGCCTCGGGACGGCCTCCTACGAGCAGTACTTC.

A few counts support this clonotype. J is TRBJ2-3 and V is TRBV6-6, with D possibly called TRBD1 or TRBD2 (7 bases each). Germline V gene sequence: CDR1 MNHNY, CDR2 SVGAGI (reference sequence). V lost 1 base and J lost 2, with 19 bases in between. The CDR3 has 18 residues. The CDR3 region has the DNA TGTGCCAGCAGTTACTTAAGTCAGGGGGGGCATATCACAGATACGCAGTATTTT. This encodes CASSYLSQGGHITDTQYF.

The sample holds many counts of this clonotype. J is TRBJ2-3 and V is TRBV28; D remains unclear. Trimming took 6 bases from V and 2 from J, leaving 6 bases between them. Germline loops: CDR1 MDHEN, CDR2 SYDVKM. The CDR3 spans 12 residues. The CDR3 region is CASSPNTDTQYF. Written as DNA, the CDR3 is TGTGCCAGCAGCCCGAACACAGATACGCAGTATTTT.

This clonotype appeared many times. The gene calls are TRBV4-2 and TRBJ1-5, with D uncertain. Germline CDR1 LGHNA, CDR2 YNFKEQ. This CDR3 spans 15 amino acids. The germline V and J ends were trimmed by 3 bases and 1 base, with 10 bases remaining between them. CDR3: CASSQVLGSNQPQHF. CDR3 DNA: TGTGCCAGCAGCCAGGTCTTAGGGAGCAATCAGCCCCAGCATTTT.

Concerning this clonotype: The junction departs from the called germline gene at one end, perhaps through a read error. The chain links TRBV6-5 to TRBJ2-1; TRBD2 agrees at 12 bases. The CDR3 is made up of 18 amino acids. Germline V gene sequence: CDR1 MNHEY, CDR2 SVGAGI. The CDR3 nucleotides read TGTGCCAACAGTTACGGACTAGCGGGAACTAGCTTCTACAATGAGCAGTTCTTC. It is translated as CANSYGLAGTSFYNEQFF.

In this sample, this clonotype turned up many times. This CDR3 is CASSLPGQLLSGANVLTF. DNA for the CDR3: TGTGCCAGTAGTTTACCGGGACAACTACTCTCTGGGGCCAACGTCCTGACTTTC. The genes are TRBV19 and TRBJ2-6; D perhaps matches TRBD1 (6 bases). The CDR3 has 18 residues. Germline V gene lookup returns CDR1 LNHDA and CDR2 SQIVND (reference sequence). The V and J ends lost 5 bases and 0 bases respectively, with 17 bases between them.

In its sample, this clonotype was seen many times. The CDR3 coding sequence is TGTGCCAGCAGCTCAACAGGGTTCTATGAAAAACTGTTTTTT. Translated: CASSSTGFYEKLFF. The chain couples TRBV11-2 to TRBJ1-4; the D gene is possibly TRBD1 (6 bases). Germline V gene lookup returns CDR1 SGHAT and CDR2 FQNNGV. Deletions cut 4 bases from V and 6 bases from J, with 12 bases between. This CDR3 comprises 14 residues.

This clonotype was observed many times. The rearrangement joins TRBV19 to TRBJ1-1; D gene uncertain. The CDR3 extends over 16 amino acids. Germline V gene lookup returns CDR1 LNHDA and CDR2 SQIVND (reference sequence). Trimming took off 0 bases at V and 0 bases at J, with 11 bases between the two ends. This CDR3 reads CASSIDGPSLNTEAFF. The CDR3 nucleotides read TGTGCCAGTAGTATAGACGGACCGTCATTGAACACTGAAGCTTTCTTT.

This clonotype was seen at least ten times. This chain uses TRBV7-9 with TRBJ1-2; D not resolved. The V and J ends lost 4 bases and 4 bases respectively, with 22 bases between them. The germline gives CDR1 SEHNR, CDR2 FQNEAQ (reference sequence). The CDR3 sequence is 17 residues long. This CDR3 is CASSSWKPGSVSYGYTF. The CDR3 bases are TGTGCCAGCAGCTCCTGGAAGCCGGGGTCCGTGTCCTATGGCTACACCTTC.

This clonotype was detected many times. The CDR3 region is CASSLATGQFF. Here the CDR3 DNA reads TGCGCCAGCAGCTTGGCTACGGGGCAGTTCTTC. The V and J genes are TRBV5-1 and TRBJ2-1, with D unresolved. Trimming took 0 bases from V and 12 from J, leaving 7 bases between them. This CDR3 region has 11 residues. Germline CDR1 and CDR2: SGHRS and YFSETQ. The full variable domain, its missing parts supplied by reference TRBV5-1 and TRBJ2-1, is KAGVTQTPRYLIKTRGQQVTLSCSPISGHRSVSWYQQTPGQGLQFLFEYFSETQRNKGNFPGRFSGRQFSNSRSEMNVSTLELGDSALYLCASSLATGQFFGPGTRLTVL.

In its sample, this clonotype was seen many times. In DNA, the CDR3 is TGTGCCAGCAGCGTAGCAGGGTTTGGAAACACCATATATTTT. Its translation: CASSVAGFGNTIYF. This sequence joins TRBV9 and TRBJ1-3, with D possibly matching TRBD1 (5 bases). The CDR3 runs 14 residues. Germline CDR1 reads SGDLS; CDR2 reads YYNGEE. V was clipped by 0 bases and J by 3 bases, with 7 bases between them.

This clonotype was observed at least ten times. The chain is built from TRBV28 and TRBJ2-1; 9 nucleotides agree with TRBD2. Germline V gives CDR1 MDHEN, CDR2 SYDVKM. J lost 1 base, V lost 7 bases, and 23 bases had no gene match. This CDR3 is built from 21 residues. CDR3 region: CASTIPPTSGRPLHSYNEQFF. The CDR3 DNA sequence: TGTGCCAGCACCATCCCACCGACTAGCGGACGACCCCTCCATTCCTACAATGAGCAGTTCTTC.

As concerns this clonotype: A read error is likely, as this CDR3 ends without the conserved phenylalanine or tryptophan. The chain carries TRBV12-3 or TRBV12-4 and TRBJ2-1; D gene uncertain. Trimming cost V 6 bases and J 2 bases, with 8 bases left between them. The CDR3 covers 13 residues. Written as DNA, the CDR3 is TGTGCCAGCAGCACCAGCACCTACAATGAGCAGTTCTAC. Translation gives CASSTSTYNEQFY.

This clonotype was seen a handful of times. The chain employs TRBV27 and TRBJ2-5, with 10 bases matching TRBD2. CDR1 and CDR2 (germline): MNHEY, SMNVEV (reference sequence). V shed 7 bases, J shed 5 bases, and the junction held 7 bases outside the gene matches. CDR3 length equals 14 residues. CDR3 sequence: CASNRAGGPETQYF. The CDR3 DNA reads as TGTGCCAGCAATAGAGCGGGAGGGCCGGAGACCCAGTACTTC.

This clonotype was seen ten or more times. The chain links TRBV9 to TRBJ2-1, with D tentatively TRBD2 (5 bases). Germline-derived CDR1 and CDR2 are SGDLS and YYNGEE. Trimming took 0 bases from V and 0 from J, leaving 16 bases between them. This CDR3 has 18 amino acids. CDR3 residues: CASSVGASPVASYNEQFF. As DNA, the CDR3 is TGTGCCAGCAGCGTAGGGGCTAGCCCCGTGGCCTCCTACAATGAGCAGTTCTTC.

This clonotype appeared many times. V and J are TRBV7-2 and TRBJ1-1, with D uncertain. Germline-derived CDR1 and CDR2 are SGHTA and FQGNSA. There are 11 residues in the CDR3. V was pared by 3 bases and J by 7 bases, with 6 bases between. CDR3 DNA: TGTGCCAGCAGCTTTCCGTTTGAAGCTTTCTTT. This codes for CASSFPFEAFF.

The chain combines TRBV7-2 with TRBJ2-7; 11 positions agree with TRBD1. This CDR3 is 14 amino acids long. The J segment lost 5 bases and the V segment lost 6 bases, leaving 6 bases of the junction unmatched. Per the germline V gene, CDR1 is SGHTA and CDR2 is FQGNSA. The chain's CDR3 is CASRPGTGGHEQYF. Here the CDR3 DNA reads TGTGCCAGCAGACCCGGGACAGGGGGTCACGAGCAGTACTTC.

The chain combines TRBV11-2 with TRBJ2-2; a weak D match, TRBD1 (6 bases). Germline CDR1 and CDR2: SGHAT and FQNNGV. This CDR3 spans 15 amino acids. The V end was cut by 2 bases, the J end by 7 bases, with 14 bases between. CDR3 in amino acids: CASSLIGGVDGELFF. The DNA of the CDR3 is TGTGCCAGCAGCTTAATAGGGGGAGTTGACGGGGAGCTGTTTTTT.

The table lists this clonotype with many counts. V and J are TRBV10-2 and TRBJ2-1; 7 positions agree with TRBD1. Germline assignment: CDR1 WSHSY and CDR2 SAAADI. The CDR3 has 15 amino acids. The J segment lost 2 bases and the V segment lost 2 bases, leaving 3 bases of the junction unmatched. CDR3 residues: CASSERQGAYNEQFF. The CDR3 DNA sequence: TGCGCCAGCAGTGAGAGACAGGGAGCCTACAATGAGCAGTTCTTC.

Many counts were recorded for this clonotype. The rearrangement uses TRBV5-5 and TRBJ2-5; 8 bases are a match to TRBD1. The J segment lost 4 bases and the V segment lost 4 bases, leaving 15 bases of the junction unmatched. The CDR3 is 17 amino acids. The germline CDR1 and CDR2 sequences are SGHKS and YYEKEE (reference sequence). The chain's CDR3 is CASSQIGTGYRGETQYF. The CDR3 nucleotides read TGTGCCAGCAGCCAAATCGGGACAGGATACCGGGGAGAGACCCAGTACTTC.

Ten or more counts support this clonotype. V and J are TRBV25-1 and TRBJ1-1, with D possibly matching TRBD1 (5 bases). The CDR3 spans 14 residues. The germline CDR1 and CDR2 sequences are MGHDK and SYGVNS. Trimming removed 0 bases from V and 4 bases from J, with 9 bases in between. The CDR3 here is CASSEYRARTEAFF. The DNA for the CDR3 is TGTGCCAGCAGTGAATACAGGGCACGCACTGAAGCTTTCTTT.

This clonotype was recorded at least ten times. This chain uses TRBV11-2 with TRBJ2-5; D is possibly TRBD2 (7 bases). Trimming removed 1 base from V and 3 bases from J, with 15 bases in between. Germline-derived CDR1 and CDR2 are SGHAT and FQNNGV. The CDR3 spans 16 residues. CDR3 sequence reads: CASSLVGAGVEETQYF. In nucleotides, the CDR3 is TGTGCCAGCAGCTTAGTGGGGGCGGGAGTTGAAGAGACCCAGTACTTC. Full variable domain (remainder filled in from reference TRBV11-2 and TRBJ2-5): EAGVAQSPRYKIIEKRQSVAFWCNPISGHATLYWYQQILGQGPKLLIQFQNNGVVDDSQLPKDRFSAERLKGVDSTLKIQPAKLEDSAVYLCASSLVGAGVEETQYFGPGTRLLVL.

Relative to its sample, this clonotype is medium-sized. This sequence joins TRBV4-1 and TRBJ2-7; D is uncertain. V was pared by 2 bases and J by 2 bases, with 16 bases between. The CDR3 contains 16 residues. CDR1 and CDR2 from the germline V gene are MGHRA and YSYEKL. Here the CDR3 DNA reads TGCGCCAGCAGCCAATTACCCCAGAGGATCCCCTACGAGCAGTACTTC. It yields the protein CASSQLPQRIPYEQYF.

This clonotype appeared many times. The CDR3 region is CASSPPGLAGDRKIYNEQFF. CDR3 in DNA: TGTGCCAGCTCACCACCGGGACTAGCGGGAGACAGGAAAATTTACAATGAGCAGTTCTTC. This chain connects TRBV18 to TRBJ2-1; 14 bases fit TRBD2. Germline V lookup: CDR1 KGHSH, CDR2 LQKENI. V was pared by 0 bases and J by 4 bases, with 11 bases of the junction left unmatched. This CDR3 spans 20 amino acids.

Turning to this clonotype: An end of the junction does not agree with germline; a read error may underlie this. This chain links TRBV20-1 with TRBJ1-2; the D is unclear. The CDR3 has 11 residues. The germline V gene has CDR1 DFQATT and CDR2 SNEGSKA (reference sequence). In nucleotides, the CDR3 is TGCAATGCTAGAGATACGGGGGGCTACACCTTC. Its translation is CNARDTGGYTF.